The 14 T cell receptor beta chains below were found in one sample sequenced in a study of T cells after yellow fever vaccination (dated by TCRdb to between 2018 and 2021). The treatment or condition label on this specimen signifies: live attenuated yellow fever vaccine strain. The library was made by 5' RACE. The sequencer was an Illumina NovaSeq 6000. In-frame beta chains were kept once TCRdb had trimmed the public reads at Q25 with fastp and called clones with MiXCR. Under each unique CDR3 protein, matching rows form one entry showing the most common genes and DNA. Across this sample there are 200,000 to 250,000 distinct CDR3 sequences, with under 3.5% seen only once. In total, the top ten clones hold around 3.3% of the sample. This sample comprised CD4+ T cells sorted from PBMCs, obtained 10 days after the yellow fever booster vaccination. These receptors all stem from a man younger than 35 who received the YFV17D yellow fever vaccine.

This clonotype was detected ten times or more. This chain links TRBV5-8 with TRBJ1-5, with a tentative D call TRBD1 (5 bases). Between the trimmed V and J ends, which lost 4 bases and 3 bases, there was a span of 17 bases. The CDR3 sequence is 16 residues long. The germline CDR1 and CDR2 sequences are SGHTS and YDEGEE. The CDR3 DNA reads TGTGCCAGCAGCCAATACGCCGTTGGGGCCAATCAGCCCCAGCATTTT. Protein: CASSQYAVGANQPQHF.

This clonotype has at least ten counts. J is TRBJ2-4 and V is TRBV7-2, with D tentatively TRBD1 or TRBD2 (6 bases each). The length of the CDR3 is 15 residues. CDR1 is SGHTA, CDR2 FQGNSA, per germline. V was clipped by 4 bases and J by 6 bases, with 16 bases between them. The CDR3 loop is CASSSDGGPGNIQYF. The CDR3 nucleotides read TGTGCCAGCAGCTCGGATGGGGGGCCGGGAAACATTCAGTACTTC. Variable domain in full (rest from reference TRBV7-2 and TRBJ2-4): GAGVSQSPSNKVTEKGKDVELRCDPISGHTALYWYRQSLGQGLEFLIYFQGNSAPDKSGLPSDRFSAERTGGSVSTLTIQRTQQEDSAVYLCASSSDGGPGNIQYFGAGTRLSVL.

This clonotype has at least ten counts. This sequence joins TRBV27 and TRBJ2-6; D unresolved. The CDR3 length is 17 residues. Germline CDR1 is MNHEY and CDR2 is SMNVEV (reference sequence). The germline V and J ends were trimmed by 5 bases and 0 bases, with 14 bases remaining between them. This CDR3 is CASSPTASSSGANVLTF. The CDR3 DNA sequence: TGTGCCAGCAGTCCCACAGCCTCAAGCTCTGGGGCCAACGTCCTGACTTTC. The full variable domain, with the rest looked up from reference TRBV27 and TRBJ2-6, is EAQVTQNPRYLITVTGKKLTVTCSQNMNHEYMSWYRQDPGLGLRQIYYSMNVEVTDKGDVPEGYKVSRKEKRNFPLILESPSPNQTSLYFCASSPTASSSGANVLTFGAGSRLTVL.

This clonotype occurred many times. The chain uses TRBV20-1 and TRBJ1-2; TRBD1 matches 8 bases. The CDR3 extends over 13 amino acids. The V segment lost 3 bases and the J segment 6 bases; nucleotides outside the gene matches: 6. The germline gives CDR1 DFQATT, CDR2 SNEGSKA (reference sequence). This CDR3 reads CSASSGDRNGYTF. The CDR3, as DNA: TGCAGTGCTAGTTCAGGGGACAGGAATGGCTACACCTTC.

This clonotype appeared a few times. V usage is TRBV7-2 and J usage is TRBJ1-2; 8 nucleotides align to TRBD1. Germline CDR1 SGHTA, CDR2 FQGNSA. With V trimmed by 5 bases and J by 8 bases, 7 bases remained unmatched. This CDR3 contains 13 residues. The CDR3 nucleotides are TGTGCCAGCAGCCCAGACAGGGGTAACGGCTACACCTTC. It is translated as CASSPDRGNGYTF.

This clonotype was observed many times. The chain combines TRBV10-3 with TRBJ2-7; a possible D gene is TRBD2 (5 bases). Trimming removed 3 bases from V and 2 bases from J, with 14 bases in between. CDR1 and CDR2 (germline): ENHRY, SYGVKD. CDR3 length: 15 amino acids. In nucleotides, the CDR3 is TGTGCCATCAGTGAAAGGGTGGACGGGACCTACGAGCAGTACTTC. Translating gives CAISERVDGTYEQYF.

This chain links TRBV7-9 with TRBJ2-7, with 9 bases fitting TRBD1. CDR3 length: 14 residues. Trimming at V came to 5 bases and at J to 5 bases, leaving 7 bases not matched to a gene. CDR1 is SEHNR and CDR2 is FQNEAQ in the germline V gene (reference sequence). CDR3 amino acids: CASSPQGAGDEQYF. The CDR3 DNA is TGTGCCAGCAGCCCACAGGGGGCAGGGGACGAGCAGTACTTC. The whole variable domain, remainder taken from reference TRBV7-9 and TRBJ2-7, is DTGVSQNPRHKITKRGQNVTFRCDPISEHNRLYWYRQTLGQGPEFLTYFQNEAQLEKSRLLSDRFSAERPKGSFSTLEIQRTEQGDSAMYLCASSPQGAGDEQYFGPGTRLTVT.

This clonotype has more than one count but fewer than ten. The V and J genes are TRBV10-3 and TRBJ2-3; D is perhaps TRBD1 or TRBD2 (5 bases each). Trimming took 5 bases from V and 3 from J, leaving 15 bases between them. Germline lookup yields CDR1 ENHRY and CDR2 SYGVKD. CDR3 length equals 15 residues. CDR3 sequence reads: CAISRSGDLTDTQYF. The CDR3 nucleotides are TGTGCCATCAGTCGCTCTGGGGACCTTACAGATACGCAGTATTTT.

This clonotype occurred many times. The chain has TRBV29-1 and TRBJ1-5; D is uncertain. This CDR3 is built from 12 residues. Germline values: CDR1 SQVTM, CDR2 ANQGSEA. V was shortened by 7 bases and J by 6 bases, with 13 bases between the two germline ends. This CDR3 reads CSGEGGIQPQHF. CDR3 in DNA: TGCAGCGGGGAGGGAGGGATTCAGCCCCAGCATTTT.

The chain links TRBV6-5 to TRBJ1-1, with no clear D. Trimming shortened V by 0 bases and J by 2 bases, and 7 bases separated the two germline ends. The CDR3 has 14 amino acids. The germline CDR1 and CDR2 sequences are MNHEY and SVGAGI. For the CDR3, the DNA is TGTGCCAGCAGTTACTCTTCCAGCAACACTGAAGCTTTCTTT. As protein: CASSYSSSNTEAFF.

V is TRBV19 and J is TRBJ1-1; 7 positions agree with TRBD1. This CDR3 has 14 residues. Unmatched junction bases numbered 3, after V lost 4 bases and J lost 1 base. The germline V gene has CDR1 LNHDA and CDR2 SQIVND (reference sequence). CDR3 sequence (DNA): TGTGCCAGTAGTACGGGACAGCCGAACACTGAAGCTTTCTTT. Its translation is CASSTGQPNTEAFF. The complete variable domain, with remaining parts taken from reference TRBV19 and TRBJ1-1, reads DGGITQSPKYLFRKEGQNVTLSCEQNLNHDAMYWYRQDPGQGLRLIYYSQIVNDFQKGDIAEGYSVSREKKESFPLTVTSAQKNPTAFYLCASSTGQPNTEAFFGQGTRLTVV.

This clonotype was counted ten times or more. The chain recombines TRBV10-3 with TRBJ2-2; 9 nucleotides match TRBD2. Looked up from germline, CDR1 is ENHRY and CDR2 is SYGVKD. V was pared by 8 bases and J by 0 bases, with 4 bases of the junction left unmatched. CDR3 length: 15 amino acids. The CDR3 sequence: CAILAGAANTGELFF. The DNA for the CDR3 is TGTGCCATCTTAGCGGGGGCCGCGAACACCGGGGAGCTGTTTTTT.

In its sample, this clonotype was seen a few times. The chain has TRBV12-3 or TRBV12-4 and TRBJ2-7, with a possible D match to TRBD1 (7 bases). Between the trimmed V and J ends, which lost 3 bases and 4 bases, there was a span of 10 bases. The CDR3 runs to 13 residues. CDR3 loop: CASSFPGGYEQYF. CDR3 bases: TGTGCCAGCAGTTTCCCAGGGGGGTACGAGCAGTACTTC.

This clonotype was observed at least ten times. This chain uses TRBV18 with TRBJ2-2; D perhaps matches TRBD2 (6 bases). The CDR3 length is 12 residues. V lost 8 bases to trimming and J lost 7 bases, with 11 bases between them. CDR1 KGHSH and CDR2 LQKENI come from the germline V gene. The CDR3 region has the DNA TGTGCCAGCCGGAGGGACGGCGGGGAGCTGTTTTTT. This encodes CASRRDGGELFF.